This T cell receptor beta chain was captured by sequencing in a study of blood T cell repertoires in COVID-19. The CDR3 contains 14 residues. Germline CDR1 SGHNT, CDR2 YYREEE (reference sequence). J gave up 5 bases and V 2 bases, and 5 bases lay outside the gene matches. Per the original methods: Counts of nucleated cells, estimated from reference gene primer amplification, were obtained. The assay was immunoSEQ multiplex PCR, and TCRdb's table has in-frame clones only and misses some. V and J calls and clone size are as listed in that table; D and trimming were resolved from the DNA. In the table there are around 310,000 clones, 90% of which are singletons.

What was sequenced was peripheral blood. The clonotype originates from a middle-aged woman with COVID-19, enrolled during active disease. The chain recombines TRBV5-4 with TRBJ1-1; 8 bases are a match to TRBD1. The CDR3 loop reads CASSLQGVATEAFF. The CDR3 DNA follows: TGTGCCAGCAGCTTACAGGGGGTCGCGACTGAAGCTTTCTTT.